Following are 21 T cell receptor beta chains from one sample sequenced in a study of graft-versus-host responses after intestinal transplantation. Clones were read by immunoSEQ multiplex PCR, and TCRdb kept only the in-frame ones, dropping some. The sample yields about 88,000 clones, approximately 90% seen once. No cognate antigen is known for these TCRs. This material consisted of unstimulated CD4+ T cells sorted from spleen or lymph node cells, taken before transplant. The receptors come from a human donor who was the organ donor for an intestinal transplant.

There are a few counts of this clone. The chain combines TRBV5-6 with TRBJ1-2; D gene uncertain. The CDR3 spans 14 residues. Trimming shortened V by 6 bases and J by 3 bases, and 15 bases separated the two germline ends. Germline values: CDR1 SGHDT, CDR2 YYEEEE. In nucleotides, the CDR3 is TGTGCCAGCATGGGAGAGTTAGGTGACTATGGCTACACCTTC. It translates to CASMGELGDYGYTF.

The V call is TRBV20-1, the J call TRBJ2-2, with TRBD1 identical over 7 bases. Germline assignment: CDR1 DFQATT and CDR2 SNEGSKA (reference sequence). The junction had 7 bases not matched to a gene; V was cut back by 4 bases and J by 14 bases. The CDR3 is 11 residues long. In DNA form, the CDR3 reads TGCAGTGCTATAGTTAGACAGGGTCTGTTTTTT. Amino acids: CSAIVRQGLFF.

The chain couples TRBV19 to TRBJ2-5, with D possibly being TRBD2 (6 bases). The V and J ends lost 4 bases and 2 bases respectively, with 11 bases between them. The CDR3 totals 14 residues. Germline V gene lookup returns CDR1 LNHDA and CDR2 SQIVND (reference sequence). This CDR3 reads CASSTRTIQETQYF. For the CDR3, the DNA is TGTGCCAGTAGTACCCGGACTATTCAAGAGACCCAGTACTTC.

The chain has TRBV6-5 and TRBJ1-5; 8 positions agree with TRBD1. Looked up from germline, CDR1 is MNHEY and CDR2 is SVGAGI. The CDR3 is 14 residues long. Germline trimming cut 5 bases from V and 6 bases from J; bases unmatched to any gene: 6. CDR3 region: CASSRDRGGQPQHF. CDR3 coding DNA: TGTGCCAGCAGTCGAGACAGGGGCGGTCAGCCCCAGCATTTT.

The gene calls are TRBV9 and TRBJ2-1; 8 bases align to TRBD2. CDR1 and CDR2 from the germline V gene are SGDLS and YYNGEE. The length of the CDR3 is 18 residues. The J segment lost 4 bases and the V segment lost 0 bases, leaving 12 bases of the junction unmatched. CDR3 protein: CASSVAGISGAPYNEQFF. In nucleotides, the CDR3 is TGTGCCAGCAGCGTAGCTGGAATTAGCGGGGCACCGTACAATGAGCAGTTCTTC.

CDR3 coding DNA: TGCGCCAGCAGCTTCGTCGGCGGGGACGTTGATACGCAGTATTTT. Translated: CASSFVGGDVDTQYF. V usage is TRBV5-1 and J usage is TRBJ2-3; D is perhaps TRBD2 (6 bases). Trimming pared 2 bases from V and 6 bases from J, leaving 16 bases between. Germline lookup yields CDR1 SGHRS and CDR2 YFSETQ. This CDR3 contains 15 residues.

The chain has TRBV6-5 and TRBJ1-1, with D unresolved. This CDR3 contains 14 residues. The germline CDR1 and CDR2 sequences are MNHEY and SVGAGI. The V end was cut by 2 bases, the J end by 3 bases, with 10 bases between. Here the CDR3 reads CASSYNSFDTEAFF. CDR3 nucleotide sequence: TGTGCCAGCAGTTACAATTCCTTTGACACTGAAGCTTTCTTT.

J is TRBJ2-1 and V is TRBV7-3; 8 nucleotides agree with TRBD1. The germline gives CDR1 SGHTA, CDR2 FQGTGA. The CDR3 length is 17 residues. The V and J ends lost 5 bases and 6 bases, in that order; junction bases with no gene match: 15. CDR3 protein: CASSPSPRTGKRNEQFF. The CDR3 region has the DNA TGTGCCAGCAGCCCAAGCCCTAGGACAGGGAAACGCAATGAGCAGTTCTTC.

This clone was counted once. Here the CDR3 reads CASSEFWGPNEKLFF. The CDR3 DNA sequence: TGCGCCAGCAGCGAGTTTTGGGGGCCTAATGAAAAACTGTTTTTT. The rearrangement joins TRBV5-1 to TRBJ1-4; weak D call: TRBD1 (6 bases). The germline V and J ends were trimmed by 4 bases and 3 bases, with 13 bases remaining between them. Germline V gives CDR1 SGHRS, CDR2 YFSETQ. This CDR3 comprises 15 residues.

This clone was recorded once. The rearrangement joins TRBV30 to TRBJ1-1; perhaps TRBD1 as D (5 bases). The CDR3 consists of 12 residues. Germline lookup yields CDR1 GTSNPN and CDR2 SVGIG (reference sequence). V lost 4 bases and J 10 bases, leaving 16 bases between the germline ends. CDR3: CAWTRSGDLAFF. CDR3 bases: TGTGCCTGGACCCGCTCGGGGGATTTAGCTTTCTTT.

The chain links TRBV5-6 to TRBJ1-5; 10 nucleotides agree with TRBD1. This CDR3 contains 17 residues. Germline V CDR1 and CDR2: SGHDT, YYEEEE. J was trimmed by 7 bases and V by 0 bases; bases with no gene match: 10. The CDR3 DNA reads as TGTGCCAGCAGCTTGGGGGGGGGACAGGGGATTAGCCAGCCCCAGCATTTT. Translation: CASSLGGGQGISQPQHF.

The chain employs TRBV30 and TRBJ1-1; no firm D call. The CDR3 has 18 residues. V was clipped by 0 bases and J by 0 bases, with 20 bases between them. The germline V gene encodes CDR1 GTSNPN and CDR2 SVGIG (reference sequence). The CDR3 sequence is CAWSVSWSGSLMNTEAFF. DNA of the CDR3: TGTGCCTGGAGTGTCAGTTGGAGTGGCAGTTTGATGAACACTGAAGCTTTCTTT.

The chain has TRBV18 and TRBJ2-1; tentative D call: TRBD1 (6 bases). The germline gives CDR1 KGHSH, CDR2 LQKENI. The CDR3 consists of 14 residues. The V end was cut by 3 bases, the J end by 6 bases, with 12 bases between. CDR3 in amino acids: CASSPNQGPNEQFF. The CDR3 nucleotides read TGTGCCAGCTCACCGAATCAGGGGCCCAATGAGCAGTTCTTC.

This clone showed up just once. The chain couples TRBV6-1 to TRBJ1-6, with D unresolved. CDR3 length: 14 residues. CDR1 and CDR2 (germline): MNHNS, SASEGT. With 4 bases removed from V and 0 bases from J, the gap between germline ends came to 4 bases. This chain's CDR3 is CASSVSSYNSPLHF. CDR3 nucleotide sequence: TGTGCCAGCAGTGTCAGCTCCTATAATTCACCCCTCCACTTT.

This sequence joins TRBV5-4 and TRBJ2-1; D is perhaps TRBD2 (5 bases). Germline CDR1 reads SGHNT; CDR2 reads YYREEE (reference sequence). The V gene lost 1 base and the J gene lost 3 bases, with 8 bases spanning the gap. The CDR3 sequence is 14 residues long. The CDR3 reads CASSLSGIYNEQFF. In nucleotides, the CDR3 is TGTGCCAGCAGCTTGTCGGGAATCTACAATGAGCAGTTCTTC.

The genes are TRBV4-2 and TRBJ2-3; 10 bases map to TRBD2. Germline V CDR1 and CDR2: LGHNA, YNFKEQ. V was pared by 1 base and J by 0 bases, with 4 bases of the junction left unmatched. The CDR3 runs to 17 residues. The CDR3 here is CASSQVATSGSTDTQYF. The CDR3 nucleotides read TGTGCCAGCAGCCAAGTTGCGACTAGCGGGAGCACAGATACGCAGTATTTT.

The chain employs TRBV5-4 and TRBJ1-2, with D maybe TRBD1 (5 bases). CDR3 size: 15 residues. With 4 bases removed from V and 1 base from J, the gap between germline ends came to 14 bases. Germline V gives CDR1 SGHNT, CDR2 YYREEE (reference sequence). The DNA for the CDR3 is TGTGCCAGCAGCCCATTAGACAGCCTTAACTATGGCTACACCTTC. Protein product: CASSPLDSLNYGYTF. Filled out from reference TRBV5-4 and TRBJ1-2, the complete variable domain reads ETGVTQSPTHLIKTRGQQVTLRCSSQSGHNTVSWYQQALGQGPQFIFQYYREEENGRGNFPPRFSGLQFPNYSSELNVNALELDDSALYLCASSPLDSLNYGYTFGSGTRLTVV.

The chain recombines TRBV20-1 with TRBJ2-7; tentatively, D is TRBD1 (6 bases). V lost 5 bases and J lost 5, with 10 bases in between. Looked up from germline, CDR1 is DFQATT and CDR2 is SNEGSKA (reference sequence). The CDR3 is 11 residues long. CDR3 sequence (DNA): TGCAGTGCTGGATGGACAGACGAGCAGTACTTC. Its protein is CSAGWTDEQYF.

This clone was seen a single time. The chain recombines TRBV7-9 with TRBJ1-1; 10 bases align to TRBD1. Germline loops: CDR1 SEHNR, CDR2 FQNEAQ (reference sequence). The V segment lost 3 bases and the J segment 11 bases; nucleotides outside the gene matches: 6. The CDR3 runs 13 residues. CDR3: CASSFGDRGQAFF. The CDR3 nucleotides read TGTGCCAGCAGCTTTGGCGACAGGGGGCAGGCTTTCTTT.

The CDR3 DNA follows: TGCAGTGCAGCAACTTGGACCCAGTACTTC. The encoded protein is CSAATWTQYF. The J gene is TRBJ2-5, the V gene TRBV20-1; no reliable D call. V was shortened by 6 bases and J by 7 bases, with 9 bases between the two germline ends. Germline V CDR1 and CDR2: DFQATT, SNEGSKA (reference sequence). The CDR3 is 10 residues long.

V and J are TRBV29-1 and TRBJ2-3; 10 bases line up with TRBD2. The trim removed 7 bases at V and 2 bases at J, leaving 12 bases unmatched. The CDR3 runs to 16 residues. Germline V CDR1 and CDR2: SQVTM, ANQGSEA. CDR3 nucleotides: TGCAGCGAAGCCTTGATAGCGGGGGGCTTCACAGATACGCAGTATTTT. Its translation is CSEALIAGGFTDTQYF.